This is a list of T cell receptor beta chains from one sample in a study of T cells in Graves' hyperthyroidism and ophthalmopathy. One entry per CDR3 protein results from TCRdb running MiXCR on the multiplex PCR reads. The sample consists of under 350,000 distinct CDR3 sequences, roughly 18% of them appearing once. The sequencing input was blood. The source is a woman aged 50 to 60 with Graves' hyperthyroidism. Each CDR3 is given with its conserved first and last residue. The order of the fields is clone size, D gene, V gene, J gene, CDR3 protein, CDR3 DNA. D genes are given only for firm matches. Where a row states a size, it is once, few, many or the class of an expanded clone; other rows omit it.

clone_size: many; d_call: TRBD2; v_call: TRBV27; j_call: TRBJ2-3; cdr3_aa: CASSPGLAGATDTQYF; cdr3_nt: TGTGCCAGCAGTCCTGGACTAGCGGGGGCCACAGATACGCAGTATTTT
clone_size: few; d_call: .; v_call: TRBV27; j_call: TRBJ2-3; cdr3_aa: CASSLLGGLEDTQYF; cdr3_nt: TGTGCCAGCAGTTTGTTGGGGGGACTCGAGGATACGCAGTATTTT
clone_size: many; d_call: TRBD2; v_call: TRBV6-1; j_call: TRBJ2-7; cdr3_aa: CASSENLAGITAYEQYF; cdr3_nt: TGTGCCAGCAGTGAAAATCTAGCGGGGATTACAGCCTACGAGCAGTACTTC
clone_size: few; d_call: TRBD2; v_call: TRBV3-1; j_call: TRBJ2-6; cdr3_aa: CASSQLAGGLSGANVLTF; cdr3_nt: TGTGCCAGCAGCCAACTAGCGGGGGGTCTCTCTGGGGCCAACGTCCTGACTTTC
clone_size: few; d_call: TRBD1; v_call: TRBV18; j_call: TRBJ1-1; cdr3_aa: CASSPGGTENEAFF; cdr3_nt: TGTGCCAGCTCACCAGGGGGGACAGAGAATGAAGCTTTCTTT
clone_size: many; d_call: .; v_call: TRBV12-3/TRBV12-4; j_call: TRBJ2-7; cdr3_aa: CASSLGHTGAYEQYF; cdr3_nt: TGTGCCAGCAGTTTGGGACATACCGGGGCCTACGAGCAGTACTTC
clone_size: once; d_call: TRBD1; v_call: TRBV7-3; j_call: TRBJ2-1; cdr3_aa: CASSSRQGRGSYNEQFF; cdr3_nt: TGTGCCAGCAGCTCCAGACAGGGTAGAGGGTCCTACAATGAGCAGTTCTTC
clone_size: many; d_call: .; v_call: TRBV12-3/TRBV12-4; j_call: TRBJ2-1; cdr3_aa: CASSSNGGKQFF; cdr3_nt: TGTGCCAGCAGTTCAAATGGGGGTAAGCAGTTCTTC
clone_size: few; d_call: TRBD1; v_call: TRBV12-3/TRBV12-4; j_call: TRBJ1-2; cdr3_aa: CASSLTDRVDGYTF; cdr3_nt: TGTGCCAGCAGTCTCACGGACAGGGTGGATGGCTACACCTTC
clone_size: few; d_call: .; v_call: TRBV27; j_call: TRBJ2-2; cdr3_aa: CASSLSFGGLGSGELFF; cdr3_nt: TGTGCCAGCAGTTTATCTTTCGGCGGCTTGGGATCCGGGGAGCTGTTTTTT
clone_size: many; d_call: .; v_call: TRBV2; j_call: TRBJ1-2; cdr3_aa: CASTLGGIDGYTF; cdr3_nt: TGTGCCAGCACCCTCGGAGGGATAGATGGCTACACCTTC
clone_size: .; d_call: .; v_call: TRBV19; j_call: TRBJ1-5; cdr3_aa: CASSIAAGNQPQHF; cdr3_nt: TGTGCCAGTAGTATAGCGGCAGGGAATCAGCCCCAGCATTTT
clone_size: many; d_call: .; v_call: TRBV11-2; j_call: TRBJ1-4; cdr3_aa: CASSFDGQKHEKLFF; cdr3_nt: TGTGCCAGCAGCTTCGACGGACAGAAGCATGAAAAACTGTTTTTT
clone_size: .; d_call: .; v_call: TRBV7-2; j_call: TRBJ1-6; cdr3_aa: CASSSYSYPFLHF; cdr3_nt: TGTGCCAGCAGCTCCTACAGCTACCCATTCCTCCACTTT
clone_size: few; d_call: .; v_call: TRBV15; j_call: TRBJ1-1; cdr3_aa: CATSRDLSVNTEAFF; cdr3_nt: TGTGCCACCAGCAGAGATCTGAGTGTGAACACTGAAGCTTTCTTT
clone_size: many; d_call: .; v_call: TRBV10-2; j_call: TRBJ1-2; cdr3_aa: CASSEGYGYTF; cdr3_nt: TGCGCCAGCAGTGAAGGATATGGCTACACCTTC
clone_size: many; d_call: .; v_call: TRBV12-3/TRBV12-4; j_call: TRBJ2-5; cdr3_aa: CASSFGQSKAQYF; cdr3_nt: TGTGCCAGCAGTTTTGGACAGTCTAAGGCCCAGTACTTC
clone_size: .; d_call: TRBD1; v_call: TRBV18; j_call: TRBJ2-7; cdr3_aa: CASSPPLRTGAQREQYF; cdr3_nt: TGTGCCAGCTCACCACCTCTGAGGACAGGGGCCCAGCGGGAGCAGTACTTC
clone_size: many; d_call: TRBD1; v_call: TRBV3-1; j_call: TRBJ2-7; cdr3_aa: CASSQGTGLEQYF; cdr3_nt: TGTGCCAGCAGCCAAGGGACAGGGCTCGAGCAGTACTTC
clone_size: many; d_call: TRBD1; v_call: TRBV6-8; j_call: TRBJ2-5; cdr3_aa: CASRQGQETQYF; cdr3_nt: TGTGCCAGCAGACAGGGGCAAGAGACCCAGTACTTC
clone_size: .; d_call: .; v_call: TRBV4-1; j_call: TRBJ1-1; cdr3_aa: CASSQVEITEAFF; cdr3_nt: TGCGCCAGCAGCCAAGTTGAGATAACTGAAGCTTTCTTT
clone_size: many; d_call: .; v_call: TRBV18; j_call: TRBJ2-5; cdr3_aa: CASSPGEETQYF; cdr3_nt: TGTGCCAGCTCACCGGGGGAAGAGACCCAGTACTTC
clone_size: .; d_call: .; v_call: TRBV7-8; j_call: TRBJ2-7; cdr3_aa: CASSHPGEVGRQYF; cdr3_nt: TGTGCCAGCAGCCACCCAGGGGAGGTTGGTCGGCAGTACTTC
clone_size: .; d_call: .; v_call: TRBV9; j_call: TRBJ1-6; cdr3_aa: CASSVAGTGVSPLHF; cdr3_nt: TGTGCCAGCAGCGTAGCTGGGACGGGGGTTTCACCCCTCCACTTT
clone_size: .; d_call: TRBD2; v_call: TRBV6-2/TRBV6-3; j_call: TRBJ2-3; cdr3_aa: CASIRRGTSGSTDTQYF; cdr3_nt: TGTGCCAGCATCCGACGGGGGACTAGCGGGAGTACAGATACGCAGTATTTT
clone_size: many; d_call: TRBD2; v_call: TRBV12-3/TRBV12-4; j_call: TRBJ2-1; cdr3_aa: CASSLIGGTSGKYEQFF; cdr3_nt: TGTGCCAGCAGTTTAATCGGGGGGACTAGCGGGAAGTATGAGCAGTTCTTC
clone_size: .; d_call: .; v_call: TRBV7-9; j_call: TRBJ1-4; cdr3_aa: CASSAFGGEKLFF; cdr3_nt: TGTGCCAGTAGCGCCTTCGGAGGGGAAAAACTGTTTTTT